The rows below give T cell receptor beta chains drawn from one sample of a study of cytomegalovirus exposure and HLA in healthy donors. Profiling relied on immunoSEQ multiplex PCR, and the TCRdb table lists in-frame clones only, not all of them. The table includes some 140,000 clones, 70% to 80% detected once. The sequencing sample was made of PBMCs. The receptors stem from a man aged 45-65 years in good health and CMV-seronegative. Each CDR3 is given with its conserved first and last residue. The D gene is left open where the match is weak. Clone size is given for some rows only: seen once, a few or many times, or a class if the clone is expanded.

d_call	clone_size	v_call	j_call	cdr3_aa	cdr3_nt
NA	few	TRBV28	TRBJ2-2	CASSPLGSGLFNTGELFF	TGTGCCAGCAGCCCTCTCGGGTCCGGACTGTTTAACACCGGGGAGCTGTTTTTT
NA	NA	TRBV16	TRBJ1-2	CASTKVGRGQHGYTF	TGTGCCAGCACCAAAGTCGGCCGGGGTCAGCATGGCTACACCTTC
NA	NA	TRBV10-3	TRBJ2-1	CAIKSRGQEEQFF	TGTGCCATCAAGTCCAGGGGACAAGAAGAGCAGTTCTTC
NA	NA	TRBV6-4	TRBJ2-3	CASSEEGGSTDTQYF	TGTGCCAGCAGTGAGGAGGGAGGCAGCACAGATACGCAGTATTTT
TRBD2	NA	TRBV11-2	TRBJ2-7	CASSLVAGRRRYEQYF	TGTGCCAGCAGCTTAGTAGCGGGCAGGCGTCGTTACGAGCAGTACTTC
NA	NA	TRBV4-2	TRBJ2-3	CASSQTGTYTDTQYF	TGTGCCAGCAGCCAAACCGGGACTTACACAGATACGCAGTATTTT
TRBD1	NA	TRBV9	TRBJ1-6	CASSSGTDLFGSPLHF	TGTGCCAGCAGCTCCGGGACAGACTTATTCGGTTCACCCCTCCACTTT
TRBD2	NA	TRBV19	TRBJ2-1	CASSSGGYEQFF	TGTGCCAGTAGTAGCGGGGGGTATGAGCAGTTCTTC
NA	NA	TRBV5-4	TRBJ2-5	CASSFGLTPETQYF	TGTGCCAGCAGCTTTGGACTGACCCCAGAGACCCAGTACTTC
TRBD2	NA	TRBV4-3	TRBJ2-1	CASSPSGLAGVEQFF	TGCGCCAGCAGCCCTTCGGGACTAGCGGGAGTTGAGCAGTTCTTC
NA	NA	TRBV25-1	TRBJ2-2	CASSEQSLNTGELFF	TGTGCCAGCAGTGAACAGTCGTTGAACACCGGGGAGCTGTTTTTT
NA	NA	TRBV10-3	TRBJ2-7	CAISSLSRLETNEQYF	TGTGCCATCAGTTCCCTTTCTAGGTTGGAAACGAACGAGCAGTACTTC
NA	once	TRBV10-3	TRBJ1-5	CAISDVSVNQPQHF	TGTGCCATCAGTGATGTTTCGGTCAATCAGCCCCAGCATTTT
TRBD2	NA	TRBV30	TRBJ2-3	CAWSVRLAGALGADTQYF	TGTGCCTGGAGTGTACGGCTAGCGGGTGCCCTCGGTGCAGATACGCAGTATTTT
TRBD2	few	TRBV6-6	TRBJ2-1	CASSLVAGGPNEQFF	TGTGCCAGCAGTTTGGTAGCGGGAGGGCCAAATGAGCAGTTCTTC
TRBD1	NA	TRBV30	TRBJ1-2	CAWRAPGQGDYGYTF	TGTGCCTGGAGGGCACCGGGACAGGGGGACTATGGCTACACCTTC
NA	NA	TRBV29-1	TRBJ2-3	CSVALTRATDTQYF	TGCAGCGTTGCCCTCACTAGGGCCACAGATACGCAGTATTTT
TRBD1	NA	TRBV4-1	TRBJ1-2	CASSQDQMGQGGYGYTF	TGCGCCAGCAGCCAAGACCAAATGGGACAGGGGGGGTATGGCTACACCTTC
NA	NA	TRBV6-1	TRBJ1-4	CASSDQGATNEKLFF	TGTGCCAGCAGTGATCAGGGTGCAACTAATGAAAAACTGTTTTTT
NA	NA	TRBV10-3	TRBJ1-5	CAISEWDSEPQHF	TGTGCCATCAGTGAGTGGGACTCTGAGCCCCAGCATTTT
NA	NA	TRBV6-1	TRBJ2-1	CASSGRVAALNEQFF	TGTGCCAGCAGTGGCAGGGTCGCCGCTCTCAATGAGCAGTTCTTC
NA	NA	TRBV10-1	TRBJ2-1	CASSESYEQFF	TGCGCCAGCAGTGAGTCCTATGAGCAGTTCTTC
NA	NA	TRBV5-1	TRBJ2-7	CASSLTGNGYEQYF	TGCGCCAGCAGCTTGACAGGGAATGGCTACGAGCAGTACTTC